This entry features one T cell receptor (beta chain) sequence. Its cognate antigen is unknown. This entry comes from a study of T-cell memory formation after mild COVID-19. Looking at the study overall: The study found TCR clusters largely donor specific.

MiXCR, applied by TCRdb to the 5' RACE reads, yields one record per CDR3 protein. Among fewer than 650,000 distinct CDR3 sequences listed, around 16% were seen once. CDR3 length equals 17 residues. Trimming cost V 1 base and J 0 bases, with 19 bases left between them. Looked up from germline, CDR1 is DFQATT and CDR2 is SNEGSKA (reference sequence). General study results and limits: Among contracting clones, CD4+ were mainly CM/EM and CD8+ enriched in EMRA. From day 15 to 85, contracting clones were balanced between CD4 and CD8, whereas later expanders leaned toward CD4+.

The chain recombines TRBV20-1 with TRBJ2-7; perhaps TRBD2 as D (6 bases). This TCR was recovered from an adult woman who had mild COVID-19 (a few samples of this study predate the infection). Cell type and time point are not known. Specimen: PBMCs or a T cell subset sorted from them (not recorded which). CDR3 DNA sequence: TGCAGTGCTAGAGTAGGGGATCGAGCGGGTTACTCCTACGAGCAGTACTTC. This sequence encodes CSARVGDRAGYSYEQYF.